Following are 8 T cell receptor beta chains from one sample sequenced in a study of shared clonotypes between healthy human individuals. The method was immunoSEQ multiplex PCR; TCRdb's version includes in-frame clones alone and lacks a portion of them. The sample includes over a million clones, roughly 96% of them seen just once. The sample comprised naive CD4+ T cells sorted from blood. Subset in this sample: CD45RA+ positively selected. These receptor sequences come from a man aged 25-40 years in good health.

The gene calls are TRBV5-4 and TRBJ2-2; D remains unclear. V was pared by 1 base and J by 10 bases, with 11 bases between. Germline-derived CDR1 and CDR2 are SGHNT and YYREEE (reference sequence). This CDR3 has 13 residues. The chain's CDR3 is CASSLRRSVELFF. The CDR3 DNA follows: TGTGCCAGCAGCTTGCGCAGGAGCGTGGAGCTGTTTTTT.

The chain recombines TRBV5-1 with TRBJ2-1; D is unclear. CDR1 is SGHRS and CDR2 is YFSETQ in the germline V gene. This CDR3 has 14 amino acids. Trimming left V 0 bases short and J 1 base short, with 5 bases between. The CDR3 nucleotides read TGCGCCAGCAGCTTGGGCATTTCCTACAATGAGCAGTTCTTC. Its protein is CASSLGISYNEQFF.

The rearrangement links TRBV28 to TRBJ2-2; D is uncertain. In germline, CDR1 is MDHEN, CDR2 SYDVKM. There are 13 residues in the CDR3. V was trimmed by 8 bases and J by 5 bases, leaving 12 bases between them. In DNA form, the CDR3 reads TGTGCCAGCGAAAATAACCTTACCGGGGAGCTGTTTTTT. Its translation: CASENNLTGELFF.

The chain carries TRBV9 and TRBJ1-1; D call uncertain. This CDR3 spans 14 amino acids. Germline values: CDR1 SGDLS, CDR2 YYNGEE. V lost 0 bases to trimming and J lost 5 bases, with 11 bases between them. The DNA for the CDR3 is TGTGCCAGCAGCGTAGGACCGAACCCGACTGAAGCTTTCTTT. It translates to CASSVGPNPTEAFF.

The chain carries TRBV11-2 and TRBJ1-2; TRBD1 agrees at 8 bases. The CDR3 has 13 amino acids. Germline V gene lookup returns CDR1 SGHAT and CDR2 FQNNGV. The V and J ends lost 6 bases and 4 bases, in that order; junction bases with no gene match: 4. CDR3 residues: CASRITGGYGYTF. The CDR3 DNA reads TGTGCCAGCAGGATAACAGGGGGCTATGGCTACACCTTC. The variable domain in full, completed from reference TRBV11-2 and TRBJ1-2, reads EAGVAQSPRYKIIEKRQSVAFWCNPISGHATLYWYQQILGQGPKLLIQFQNNGVVDDSQLPKDRFSAERLKGVDSTLKIQPAKLEDSAVYLCASRITGGYGYTFGSGTRLTVV.

J is TRBJ2-1 and V is TRBV5-6, with D perhaps TRBD2 (6 bases). This CDR3 is 17 amino acids long. Germline assignment: CDR1 SGHDT and CDR2 YYEEEE. Trimming removed 0 bases at V and 0 bases at J, with 13 bases between. CDR3 sequence: CASSLAAGPRSYNEQFF. CDR3 bases: TGTGCCAGCAGCTTGGCGGCGGGGCCCCGCTCCTACAATGAGCAGTTCTTC.

The chain combines TRBV27 with TRBJ1-2, with 10 bases fitting TRBD1. The V gene end was trimmed by 4 bases and the J gene end by 4 bases; junction bases not matched to a gene: 9. Germline CDR1 is MNHEY and CDR2 is SMNVEV (reference sequence). The CDR3 runs to 16 residues. The CDR3, as DNA: TGTGCCAGCAGTTCCCATAGACAGGGGGCAGGCTATGGCTACACCTTC. Translation: CASSSHRQGAGYGYTF.

The genes are TRBV5-4 and TRBJ2-7; 7 nucleotides align to TRBD2. V shed 0 bases, J shed 2 bases, and the junction held 8 bases outside the gene matches. CDR1 is SGHNT, CDR2 YYREEE, per germline (reference sequence). The CDR3 loop spans 16 amino acids. The CDR3 bases are TGTGCCAGCAGCTTGGTAGTCGGGAGGTATCCCTACGAGCAGTACTTC. This sequence encodes CASSLVVGRYPYEQYF.